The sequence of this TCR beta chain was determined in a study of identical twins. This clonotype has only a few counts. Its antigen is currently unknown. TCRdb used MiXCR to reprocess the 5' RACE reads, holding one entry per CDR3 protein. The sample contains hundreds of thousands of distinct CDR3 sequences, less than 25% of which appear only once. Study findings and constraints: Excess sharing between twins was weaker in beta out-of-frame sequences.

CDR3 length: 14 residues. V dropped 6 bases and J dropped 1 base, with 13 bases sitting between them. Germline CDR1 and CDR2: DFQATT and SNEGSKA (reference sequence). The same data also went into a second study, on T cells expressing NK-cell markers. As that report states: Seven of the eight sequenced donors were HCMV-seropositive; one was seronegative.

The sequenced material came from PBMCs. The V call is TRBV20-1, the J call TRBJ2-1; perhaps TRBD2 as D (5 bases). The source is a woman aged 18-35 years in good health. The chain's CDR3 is CSAPTSYSYNEQFF. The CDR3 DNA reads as TGCAGTGCGCCTACTAGTTATTCCTACAATGAGCAGTTCTTC.